A selection of T cell receptor beta chains follows, all from one sample in a study of T cells in Graves' hyperthyroidism and ophthalmopathy. Each CDR3 protein is one row after TCRdb ran MiXCR on the multiplex PCR reads. The top ten hold 7.5% to 9.5% of the sample, which has about 840,000 distinct CDR3 sequences, more than 30% seen once. Material: blood. The receptor set was obtained from a man between 18 and 29 years old with Graves' hyperthyroidism. Both conserved end residues are part of each CDR3.

J gene	V gene	CDR3 protein
TRBJ2-7	TRBV5-4	CASSPKGLAGAYEQYF
TRBJ2-7	TRBV7-6	CASSLEGGPYYEQYF
TRBJ2-5	TRBV7-2	CASSARWTFRETQYF
TRBJ2-7	TRBV7-9	CASSRTENEQYF
TRBJ1-2	TRBV9	CASSPRTLGYEGYTF
TRBJ1-2	TRBV20-1	CSARVGGNYGYTF
TRBJ1-2	TRBV29-1	CSVSGGLDGYTF
TRBJ2-5	TRBV20-1	CSARSWGPGGETQYF
TRBJ1-1	TRBV19	CASSRGAVTTEAFF
TRBJ1-4	TRBV2	CASSVPGQGMHEKLFF
TRBJ1-6	TRBV6-5	CASSYSNPPDSNSPLHF
TRBJ1-3	TRBV19	CASIRSSGNTIYF
TRBJ2-6	TRBV7-9	CASSPSAGANVLAF
.	TRBV2	CAGTRDRAPNEQFF
TRBJ1-1	TRBV2	CASSDKPPLGAFF
TRBJ2-7	TRBV6-5	CASSYRGPGEEQYF
TRBJ2-5	TRBV7-8	CASSQDGSEEETQYF
TRBJ2-2	TRBV19	CASSIGGLLNTGELFF
TRBJ2-7	TRBV29-1	CSVDGDSYEQYF
TRBJ2-3	TRBV12-3/TRBV12-4	CASSRPRAGSTDTQYF
TRBJ1-1	TRBV7-8	CASSHYTGEPEAFF
TRBJ1-4	TRBV20-1	CSARDRTNEKLFF
TRBJ1-1	TRBV7-3	CASSDRQFTEAFF
TRBJ1-5	TRBV4-1	CASSRTQGTGQPQHF
TRBJ2-5	TRBV14	CASSQVRQFFQETQYF
TRBJ1-5	TRBV12-3/TRBV12-4	CASSYMDRAHQPQHF